Shown below are 20 T cell receptor beta chains from a single sample sequenced in a study of blood T cell repertoires in COVID-19. Data came from immunoSEQ multiplex PCR; TCRdb stores just in-frame clones and leaves some out. The sample shows about 190,000 clones, roughly 79% of them seen only once. The specimen sequenced was peripheral blood. Receptors were obtained from a man aged 55 to 70 with active or convalescent COVID-19.

The rearrangement joins TRBV7-8 to TRBJ2-3, with a weak D call TRBD1 (5 bases). Trimming removed 5 bases from V and 3 bases from J, with 15 bases in between. The CDR3 consists of 15 residues. The germline CDR1 and CDR2 sequences are SGHVS and FQNEAQ. The DNA for the CDR3 is TGTGCCAGCAGCCAATTAGACAGTAGGACAGATACGCAGTATTTT. Amino acid sequence: CASSQLDSRTDTQYF.

The count of this clone is one. V gene TRBV5-6 combines with J gene TRBJ2-1; the match to TRBD2 covers 11 bases. The germline CDR1 and CDR2 sequences are SGHDT and YYEEEE. CDR3 length: 15 residues. V was clipped by 4 bases and J by 5 bases; unmatched bases: 5. The CDR3 DNA follows: TGTGCCAGCAGCCCGGGGACTAGCGGCGACAATGAGCAGTTCTTC. Translating gives CASSPGTSGDNEQFF.

This chain uses TRBV18 with TRBJ2-1; TRBD2 is a possible D gene (6 bases). V lost 0 bases to trimming and J lost 2 bases, with 29 bases between them. Germline V gene sequence: CDR1 KGHSH, CDR2 LQKENI. The CDR3 contains 22 residues. The CDR3 DNA reads TGTGCCAGCTCACCACCGGTGATCCCGACCGGGGGACTTACAGTTACCTACAATGAGCAGTTCTTC. It translates to CASSPPVIPTGGLTVTYNEQFF.

This clone was detected only once. V and J are TRBV12-3 or TRBV12-4 and TRBJ1-1; D unresolved. V lost 6 bases and J lost 0, with 8 bases in between. The CDR3 contains 13 residues. CDR3 bases: TGTGCCAGCAGCCGCCAGTTGAACACTGAAGCTTTCTTT. Translating it yields CASSRQLNTEAFF.

V is TRBV28 and J is TRBJ1-2, with a possible D match to TRBD1 (5 bases). Germline lookup yields CDR1 MDHEN and CDR2 SYDVKM. CDR3 length: 15 amino acids. The germline V and J ends were trimmed by 4 bases and 8 bases, with 20 bases remaining between them. CDR3 in amino acids: CASSSPGRGRSGYTF. CDR3 DNA: TGTGCCAGCAGTTCGCCGGGACGGGGGAGGAGCGGCTACACCTTC.

The CDR3 nucleotides read TGTGCCAGCAGCTTAGTGGGGCCCAATGAAAAACTGTTTTTT. Amino acid sequence: CASSLVGPNEKLFF. The chain couples TRBV7-9 to TRBJ1-4, with D possibly being TRBD1 (5 bases). V was clipped by 1 base and J by 5 bases, with 8 bases between them. The germline V gene has CDR1 SEHNR and CDR2 FQNEAQ (reference sequence). The CDR3 covers 14 residues.

This clone was picked up one time. This sequence joins TRBV6-5 and TRBJ2-7; D gene ambiguous. CDR1 is MNHEY and CDR2 is SVGAGI in the germline V gene. V lost 8 bases to trimming and J lost 1 base, with 15 bases between them. The CDR3 length is 14 residues. CDR3 DNA: TGTGCCAGCGCGACACCCTCCCAATCCTACGAGCAGTACTTC. Its protein is CASATPSQSYEQYF.

The V and J genes are TRBV5-5 and TRBJ1-2; D uncertain. The V end lost 0 bases, the J end lost 4 bases, and 4 bases lay between the germline ends. The CDR3 is made up of 12 amino acids. CDR1 and CDR2 from the germline V gene are SGHKS and YYEKEE (reference sequence). CDR3 sequence (DNA): TGTGCCAGCAGCTTGGGCAGCTATGGCTACACCTTC. Protein sequence: CASSLGSYGYTF.

The chain employs TRBV4-1 and TRBJ1-2; 8 bases match TRBD1. The germline V gene encodes CDR1 MGHRA and CDR2 YSYEKL. The CDR3 runs to 15 residues. J lost 4 bases, V lost 0 bases, and 4 bases had no gene match. CDR3: CASSQEDRVGYGYTF. For the CDR3, the DNA is TGCGCCAGCAGCCAAGAGGACAGGGTCGGCTATGGCTACACCTTC.

With respect to this clone: The junction departs from germline at one end; a sequencing error may be responsible. CDR3 nucleotides: TGTGCCAGCAGATTAGTCGGGGGAACGAATGAGCAGTTCTTC. Amino acid sequence: CASRLVGGTNEQFF. V is TRBV11-2 and J is TRBJ2-1; weak D call: TRBD2 (6 bases). The CDR3 contains 14 residues. CDR1 SGHAT and CDR2 FQNNGV come from the germline V gene.

The chain recombines TRBV6-1 with TRBJ2-3; maybe TRBD1 (5 bases). The CDR3 has 14 residues. V shed 3 bases and J shed 4 bases, with 11 bases lying between them. In germline, CDR1 is MNHNS, CDR2 SASEGT. The CDR3, as DNA: TGTGCCAGCAGTGACAGGGTTGTGTCAGATACGCAGTATTTT. It is translated as CASSDRVVSDTQYF.

The genes are TRBV4-2 and TRBJ2-1; D uncertain. The CDR3 consists of 17 residues. Germline-derived CDR1 and CDR2 are LGHNA and YNFKEQ. Between the trimmed V and J ends, which lost 1 base and 5 bases, there was a span of 18 bases. CDR3 DNA sequence: TGTGCCAGCAGCCAAGCATATGGCCGGTCGGAGCACAATGAGCAGTTCTTC. Its protein is CASSQAYGRSEHNEQFF.

The genes are TRBV6-5 and TRBJ2-7; 8 bases fit TRBD2. Losses at the gene ends were 5 bases for V and 2 bases for J; bases not matched to a gene: 5. Germline V gene sequence: CDR1 MNHEY, CDR2 SVGAGI. CDR3 length equals 14 residues. CDR3 in amino acids: CASSTTSGPYEQYF. The CDR3 coding sequence is TGTGCCAGCAGTACCACTAGCGGTCCCTACGAGCAGTACTTC.

The V gene is TRBV25-1, the J gene TRBJ1-6; a possible D gene is TRBD1 (5 bases). This CDR3 spans 14 amino acids. Germline CDR1 MGHDK, CDR2 SYGVNS. V was pared by 7 bases and J by 9 bases, with 16 bases between. CDR3 DNA: TGTGCCAGCAACGGGGGGACCTCGGTTTCACCCCTCCACTTT. It encodes CASNGGTSVSPLHF.

V gene TRBV23-1 combines with J gene TRBJ1-1, with 7 bases aligning to TRBD1. TRBV23-1 has ORF status, its function being uncertain. CDR3 length equals 15 residues. V lost 4 bases, J lost 2 bases, and 7 bases stayed unmatched. The CDR3 loop reads CASSRTGTDNTEAFF. In nucleotides, the CDR3 is TGCGCCAGCAGTCGCACGGGGACAGACAACACTGAAGCTTTCTTT.

The chain combines TRBV5-1 with TRBJ2-7, with D perhaps TRBD2 (6 bases). V lost 0 bases to trimming and J lost 0 bases, with 10 bases between them. CDR3 length: 15 amino acids. CDR1 is SGHRS, CDR2 YFSETQ, per germline. The CDR3 loop is CASSLGGGPSYEQYF. In DNA form, the CDR3 reads TGCGCCAGCAGCTTGGGGGGAGGTCCCTCCTACGAGCAGTACTTC. The whole variable domain, filled in from reference TRBV5-1 and TRBJ2-7, reads KAGVTQTPRYLIKTRGQQVTLSCSPISGHRSVSWYQQTPGQGLQFLFEYFSETQRNKGNFPGRFSGRQFSNSRSEMNVSTLELGDSALYLCASSLGGGPSYEQYFGPGTRLTVT.

The chain combines TRBV6-6 with TRBJ1-3; D ambiguous. The ends were cut back, 2 bases at V and 0 bases at J, with 5 bases in the middle. Germline assignment: CDR1 MNHNY and CDR2 SVGAGI (reference sequence). This CDR3 has 14 amino acids. CDR3 region: CASSYGSSGNTIYF. The CDR3 DNA reads as TGTGCCAGCAGTTACGGGAGCTCTGGAAACACCATATATTTT.

This chain links TRBV30 with TRBJ1-2, with D possibly matching TRBD1 (6 bases). CDR1 and CDR2 (germline): GTSNPN, SVGIG (reference sequence). V was clipped by 2 bases and J by 3 bases, with 19 bases between them. The length of the CDR3 is 16 residues. The CDR3 coding sequence is TGTGCCTGGAGTCGTAATAGAGAGACAGGAGACTATGGCTACACCTTC. Protein sequence: CAWSRNRETGDYGYTF.

The chain joins TRBV6-5 to TRBJ2-5; the match to TRBD2 covers 7 bases. There are 13 residues in the CDR3. The germline V gene has CDR1 MNHEY and CDR2 SVGAGI. V lost 6 bases, J lost 1 base, and 2 bases stayed unmatched. The chain's CDR3 is CASSSGVQETQYF. The DNA for the CDR3 is TGTGCCAGCAGCAGCGGGGTCCAAGAGACCCAGTACTTC.

This chain links TRBV19 with TRBJ1-2, with 7 nucleotides matching TRBD1. The CDR3 sequence is 14 residues long. The V segment lost 6 bases and the J segment 6 bases; nucleotides outside the gene matches: 10. CDR1 and CDR2 (germline): LNHDA, SQIVND (reference sequence). In DNA form, the CDR3 reads TGTGCCAGTAGGACAGGGAATTATGAAAATGGCTACACCTTC. Protein product: CASRTGNYENGYTF.